The rows below give T cell receptor beta chains drawn from one sample of a study of CXCR3-negative and CXCR3-positive naive CD8 T cells. TCRdb re-called the 5' RACE reads; every CDR3 protein appears as one record, without DNA. This sample contains tens of thousands of distinct CDR3 sequences. The sequencing input was memory CD8+ T cells from blood. Receptor source: a human donor in good health. Some clones in this sample may be carry-over from other donors' samples. The CDR3 runs from the conserved cysteine through the conserved F or W. Each record gives: J gene, V gene, CDR3 protein.

J: TRBJ2-7
V: TRBV7-2
CDR3: CASSPTSIAYEQYF

J: TRBJ2-1
V: TRBV29-1
CDR3: CSVEYLAGNEQFF

J: TRBJ2-1
V: TRBV6-2/TRBV6-3
CDR3: CASSWGGGPYNEQFF

J: TRBJ1-3
V: TRBV29-1
CDR3: CSVARDGSGNTIYF

J: TRBJ2-7
V: TRBV20-1
CDR3: CSADSREGGYYEQYF

J: TRBJ1-1
V: TRBV20-1
CDR3: CSARDPGARVLTGGAFF

J: TRBJ2-4
V: TRBV5-1
CDR3: CASSSVGEIAIQYF

J: TRBJ2-1
V: TRBV10-3
CDR3: CAIEPGAGGQYNEQFF

J: TRBJ1-1
V: TRBV9
CDR3: CASSVRPGTEAFF

J: TRBJ2-3
V: TRBV7-9
CDR3: CASSLLGTEVTDTQYF

J: TRBJ1-2
V: TRBV29-1
CDR3: CSVPPPEGEGYTF

J: TRBJ2-3
V: TRBV10-1
CDR3: CASSETESVPDTQYF

J: TRBJ1-2
V: TRBV29-1
CDR3: CSVDLQGAQGYTF

J: TRBJ2-1
V: TRBV7-2
CDR3: CASSLSIEQFF

J: TRBJ1-2
V: TRBV7-9
CDR3: CASSLFGQGVNYGYTF

J: TRBJ2-1
V: TRBV6-4
CDR3: CASSRTGEGNEQFF

J: TRBJ2-3
V: TRBV7-9
CDR3: CASSLLAGTYTDTQYF

J: TRBJ2-1
V: TRBV4-1
CDR3: CASSQVDRRYNEQFF

J: TRBJ1-1
V: TRBV4-2
CDR3: CASSQEDAQVNTEAFF

J: TRBJ2-3
V: TRBV4-1
CDR3: CASSQPGGNTQYF

J: TRBJ2-7
V: TRBV7-2
CDR3: CASSFGALYEQYF

J: TRBJ2-1
V: TRBV27
CDR3: CASSHSGRNEQFF

J: TRBJ1-1
V: TRBV29-1
CDR3: CSVEDRGTLNTEAFF

J: TRBJ2-5
V: TRBV7-9
CDR3: CASSPEGWQETQYF

J: TRBJ2-2
V: TRBV28
CDR3: CASRHHDRVHTGELFF

J: TRBJ2-5
V: TRBV5-1
CDR3: CASSLDRDEQETQYF

J: TRBJ2-7
V: TRBV7-8
CDR3: CASSWGTGFNVEQYF

J: TRBJ2-5
V: TRBV29-1
CDR3: CSVEGLAGEETQYF

J: TRBJ1-1
V: TRBV27
CDR3: CASSLQGLGTEAFF

J: TRBJ2-3
V: TRBV12-3/TRBV12-4
CDR3: CASRALERATDTQYF

J: TRBJ2-7
V: TRBV5-6
CDR3: CASSGGTGYEQYF